This passage covers 21 T cell receptor beta chains from one sample sequenced in a study of shared clonotypes between healthy human individuals. Produced via immunoSEQ multiplex PCR; TCRdb's table is partial and in-frame only. The sample includes some 1,100,000 clones, approximately 80% of them seen just once. The sample taken for sequencing was memory CD4+ T cells from PBMCs. Described subset: CD45RA-negative fraction. Source of these receptors: a man in his late teens or twenties in good health. Some clones in this sample may be carry-over from other donors' samples.

The genes are TRBV5-1 and TRBJ2-2; the D is unclear. CDR3 length equals 14 residues. Germline V gives CDR1 SGHRS, CDR2 YFSETQ. The V gene lost 0 bases and the J gene lost 6 bases, with 9 bases spanning the gap. The CDR3 bases are TGCGCCAGCAGCTTGGCCTTTGGGGCCGGGGAGCTGTTTTTT. Translated: CASSLAFGAGELFF. The whole variable domain, remainder taken from reference TRBV5-1 and TRBJ2-2, is KAGVTQTPRYLIKTRGQQVTLSCSPISGHRSVSWYQQTPGQGLQFLFEYFSETQRNKGNFPGRFSGRQFSNSRSEMNVSTLELGDSALYLCASSLAFGAGELFFGEGSRLTVL.

The rearrangement links TRBV7-8 to TRBJ2-3; TRBD2 is a possible D gene (6 bases). CDR1 and CDR2 (germline): SGHVS, FQNEAQ. This CDR3 region has 16 residues. The V gene lost 4 bases and the J gene lost 3 bases, with 17 bases spanning the gap. The CDR3: CASSSAGRGKTDTQYF. The CDR3 DNA is TGTGCCAGCAGCTCCGCGGGTCGGGGGAAGACAGATACGCAGTATTTT.

The rearrangement uses TRBV28 and TRBJ2-7, with a tentative D call TRBD2 (5 bases). Germline loops: CDR1 MDHEN, CDR2 SYDVKM. V was trimmed by 8 bases and J by 6 bases, leaving 17 bases between them. The CDR3 runs 13 residues. CDR3 region: CASSSGAFFEQYF. The DNA for the CDR3 is TGTGCCAGCTCCAGCGGCGCCTTTTTCGAGCAGTACTTC.

The gene calls are TRBV18 and TRBJ1-2; the D gene is possibly TRBD1 (5 bases). Germline V lookup: CDR1 KGHSH, CDR2 LQKENI. There are 15 residues in the CDR3. Trimming shortened V by 3 bases and J by 7 bases, and 18 bases separated the two germline ends. The DNA of the CDR3 is TGTGCCAGCTCACCTTCGACCCGGGGCCTAGGTGGCTACACCTTC. Encoded protein: CASSPSTRGLGGYTF.

About this clone itself: In the same sample, other DNA sequences code for this CDR3. The rearrangement uses TRBV29-1 and TRBJ1-2; D not resolved. Germline V gene data show CDR1 as SQVTM and CDR2 as ANQGSEA. The ends were cut back, 3 bases at V and 3 bases at J, with 2 bases in the middle. CDR3 length: 10 residues. The CDR3 spells CSVEHYGYTF. The DNA for the CDR3 is TGCAGCGTTGAGCACTATGGCTACACCTTC.

This clone was counted only a few times. The rearrangement links TRBV7-2 to TRBJ1-5; D not certain. CDR1 SGHTA and CDR2 FQGNSA come from the germline V gene. This CDR3 is 14 amino acids long. V shed 0 bases and J shed 1 base, with 4 bases lying between them. The CDR3: CASSLALSNQPQHF. The DNA for the CDR3 is TGTGCCAGCAGCTTAGCGCTCAGCAATCAGCCCCAGCATTTT.

The rearrangement uses TRBV5-4 and TRBJ2-7; D is ambiguous. Germline assignment: CDR1 SGHNT and CDR2 YYREEE (reference sequence). The CDR3 is made up of 14 amino acids. V shed 4 bases and J shed 6 bases, with 17 bases lying between them. CDR3 DNA sequence: TGTGCCAGCAGCCCTCCCCAAGGTACGGGCGAGCAGTACTTC. Encoded protein: CASSPPQGTGEQYF. The variable domain in full, with the rest retrieved from reference TRBV5-4 and TRBJ2-7, is ETGVTQSPTHLIKTRGQQVTLRCSSQSGHNTVSWYQQALGQGPQFIFQYYREEENGRGNFPPRFSGLQFPNYSSELNVNALELDDSALYLCASSPPQGTGEQYFGPGTRLTVT.

The chain carries TRBV7-9 and TRBJ2-7; the D gene is possibly TRBD1 (5 bases). Germline CDR1 and CDR2: SEHNR and FQNEAQ (reference sequence). With 6 bases removed from V and 2 bases from J, the gap between germline ends came to 11 bases. The CDR3 runs to 13 residues. This CDR3 is CASRLDTAYEQYF. CDR3 nucleotides: TGTGCCAGCAGACTGGACACAGCCTACGAGCAGTACTTC.

The V and J genes are TRBV5-5 and TRBJ2-2; D may correspond to TRBD1 or TRBD2 (5 bases each). This CDR3 region has 13 residues. Germline V gene sequence: CDR1 SGHKS, CDR2 YYEKEE (reference sequence). Deletions cut 1 base from V and 9 bases from J, with 10 bases between. The CDR3 sequence is CASSLIWDRELFF. The CDR3, as DNA: TGTGCCAGCAGCTTGATATGGGACCGGGAGCTGTTTTTT.

The rearrangement links TRBV6-5 to TRBJ1-1; D ambiguous. CDR1 is MNHEY, CDR2 SVGAGI, per germline. The V end lost 4 bases, the J end lost 3 bases, and 12 bases lay between the germline ends. This CDR3 region has 14 residues. CDR3 residues: CASSFRTGDTEAFF. CDR3 nucleotides: TGTGCCAGCAGTTTCCGGACTGGTGACACTGAAGCTTTCTTT.

J is TRBJ2-3 and V is TRBV13, with 7 bases fitting TRBD2. Germline V gene data show CDR1 as PRHDT and CDR2 as FYEKMQ (reference sequence). V shed 5 bases, J shed 1 base, and the junction held 12 bases outside the gene matches. The CDR3 has 17 amino acids. CDR3 in DNA: TGTGCCAGCAGCCGACAAGAGGGCGGGAGTGGCACAGATACGCAGTATTTT. Its translation: CASSRQEGGSGTDTQYF. Full variable domain (missing parts from reference TRBV13 and TRBJ2-3): AAGVIQSPRHLIKEKRETATLKCYPIPRHDTVYWYQQGPGQDPQFLISFYEKMQSDKGSIPDRFSAQQFSDYHSELNMSSLELGDSALYFCASSRQEGGSGTDTQYFGPGTRLTVL.

Notes on this clone: Since a much larger clone is just one base distant, this may be a read error. Other DNA sequences of this sample code for an identical CDR3. The rearrangement links TRBV2 to TRBJ2-7; 10 bases fit TRBD1. V was clipped by 6 bases and J by 4 bases; unmatched bases: 0. Germline CDR1 and CDR2: SNHLY and FYNNEI. The CDR3 consists of 12 residues. CDR3 DNA sequence: TGTGCCAGCAGGGGACAGGGGTACGAGCAGTACTTC. Residues: CASRGQGYEQYF.

This chain links TRBV9 with TRBJ1-4; 8 bases line up with TRBD1. Trimming removed 0 bases from V and 13 bases from J; junction bases left unmatched: 5. Germline CDR1 reads SGDLS; CDR2 reads YYNGEE. This CDR3 has 13 residues. CDR3 coding DNA: TGTGCCAGCAGCGTAGAGAAAGGGACAGGACTGTTTTTT. This encodes CASSVEKGTGLFF. The full variable domain, with the rest looked up from reference TRBV9 and TRBJ1-4, is DSGVTQTPKHLITATGQRVTLRCSPRSGDLSVYWYQQSLDQGLQFLIQYYNGEERAKGNILERFSAQQFPDLHSELNLSSLELGDSALYFCASSVEKGTGLFFGSGTQLSVL.

This sequence joins TRBV6-1 and TRBJ1-5, with 9 nucleotides matching TRBD1. The germline V gene has CDR1 MNHNS and CDR2 SASEGT. CDR3 length: 16 residues. V was pared by 4 bases and J by 8 bases, with 12 bases of the junction left unmatched. The CDR3 is CASSVGVGTGMEPQHF. The CDR3, as DNA: TGTGCCAGCAGTGTGGGGGTAGGGACAGGGATGGAGCCCCAGCATTTT.

J is TRBJ1-1 and V is TRBV5-4, with D possibly being TRBD1 (5 bases). The CDR3 has 16 amino acids. V was trimmed by 4 bases and J by 2 bases, leaving 18 bases between them. Per germline, CDR1 SGHNT and CDR2 YYREEE (reference sequence). Here the CDR3 reads CASSPRPQDFNTEAFF. The CDR3 DNA sequence: TGTGCCAGCAGCCCAAGACCACAGGACTTTAACACTGAAGCTTTCTTT.

This chain uses TRBV27 with TRBJ1-4; perhaps TRBD1 as D (5 bases). Per the germline V gene, CDR1 is MNHEY and CDR2 is SMNVEV (reference sequence). The CDR3 has 13 amino acids. Deletions cut 3 bases from V and 8 bases from J, with 10 bases between. Here the CDR3 reads CASSFRGREKLFF. In DNA, the CDR3 is TGTGCCAGCAGTTTTCGGGGCAGAGAAAAACTGTTTTTT. Variable domain in full (rest from reference TRBV27 and TRBJ1-4): EAQVTQNPRYLITVTGKKLTVTCSQNMNHEYMSWYRQDPGLGLRQIYYSMNVEVTDKGDVPEGYKVSRKEKRNFPLILESPSPNQTSLYFCASSFRGREKLFFGSGTQLSVL.

The V call is TRBV9, the J call TRBJ1-2; 7 bases map to TRBD1. Germline V gene lookup returns CDR1 SGDLS and CDR2 YYNGEE. The CDR3 length is 17 residues. With 0 bases clipped from V and 0 bases from J, the junction kept 8 bases outside the gene matches. The CDR3 bases are TGTGCCAGCAGCGTAGCAGTCAGGGGGGTAGCTAACTATGGCTACACCTTC. Amino acids: CASSVAVRGVANYGYTF.

The J gene is TRBJ2-1, the V gene TRBV11-2, with 10 nucleotides matching TRBD1. The CDR3 is 15 residues long. V was clipped by 5 bases and J by 7 bases; unmatched bases: 8. Per germline, CDR1 SGHAT and CDR2 FQNNGV. The CDR3 DNA is TGTGCCAGCAGCCCCAACCCGGACAGGGGGAATGAGCAGTTCTTC. Translation gives CASSPNPDRGNEQFF.

The J gene is TRBJ2-6, the V gene TRBV28; D is ambiguous. Trimming pared 2 bases from V and 4 bases from J, leaving 12 bases between. Germline assignment: CDR1 MDHEN and CDR2 SYDVKM. This CDR3 spans 16 amino acids. The CDR3 reads CASSLRATTGANVLTF. For the CDR3, the DNA is TGTGCCAGCAGTTTAAGAGCTACGACCGGGGCCAACGTCCTGACTTTC. Full variable domain (remainder filled in from reference TRBV28 and TRBJ2-6): DVKVTQSSRYLVKRTGEKVFLECVQDMDHENMFWYRQDPGLGLRLIYFSYDVKMKEKGDIPEGYSVSREKKERFSLILESASTNQTSMYLCASSLRATTGANVLTFGAGSRLTVL.

V is TRBV7-2 and J is TRBJ2-2, with D possibly being TRBD1 or TRBD2 (5 bases each). Trimming removed 6 bases from V and 2 bases from J, with 13 bases in between. This CDR3 has 15 amino acids. Germline CDR1 reads SGHTA; CDR2 reads FQGNSA. Written as DNA, the CDR3 is TGTGCCAGCAGACGGGACGGATTAAACACCGGGGAGCTGTTTTTT. Translation gives CASRRDGLNTGELFF.

V and J are TRBV27 and TRBJ2-2; D unclear. CDR3 length equals 14 residues. V gave up 7 bases and J gave up 6 bases, with 15 bases separating them. The germline V gene encodes CDR1 MNHEY and CDR2 SMNVEV (reference sequence). DNA for the CDR3: TGTGCCAGCACCCCAACGAAAGGGCCCGGGGAGCTGTTTTTT. This encodes CASTPTKGPGELFF.